These 28 T cell receptor beta chains share one sample of origin, sequenced in a study of blood T cell repertoires in COVID-19. Assay: immunoSEQ multiplex PCR; the TCRdb copy retains only in-frame clones and omits some. The top ten hold 23% of the sample, which has about 68,000 clones, roughly 85% seen once. The sequenced material came from peripheral blood. These receptor sequences come from a man between 50 and 59 years old with acute or convalescent COVID-19.

This chain joins TRBV5-4 and TRBJ2-5; possibly TRBD1 for D (6 bases). The CDR3 totals 13 residues. V was cut by 6 bases and J by 4 bases, with 13 bases left in between. CDR1 SGHNT and CDR2 YYREEE come from the germline V gene (reference sequence). CDR3 protein: CASKGDMRETQYF. DNA for the CDR3: TGTGCCAGCAAAGGGGACATGAGAGAGACCCAGTACTTC.

The V and J genes are TRBV30 and TRBJ2-7, with D perhaps matching TRBD1 (6 bases). Looked up from germline, CDR1 is GTSNPN and CDR2 is SVGIG (reference sequence). The V gene lost 3 bases and the J gene lost 3 bases, with 12 bases spanning the gap. The CDR3 totals 13 residues. CDR3 DNA sequence: TGTGCCTGGAGCATTAGGGGGATCTACGAGCAGTACTTC. This translates into CAWSIRGIYEQYF.

The chain is built from TRBV2 and TRBJ1-1; 7 bases align to TRBD1. V trimming: 8 bases; J trimming: 1 base; junction bases outside the gene matches: 13. Germline assignment: CDR1 SNHLY and CDR2 FYNNEI. This CDR3 comprises 16 residues. The chain's CDR3 is CASRDRPSRENTEAFF. Written as DNA, the CDR3 is TGTGCCAGCCGGGACAGACCGTCTCGGGAGAACACTGAAGCTTTCTTT. The variable domain in full, with the rest retrieved from reference TRBV2 and TRBJ1-1, is EPEVTQTPSHQVTQMGQEVILRCVPISNHLYFYWYRQILGQKVEFLVSFYNNEISEKSEIFDDQFSVERPDGSNFTLKIRSTKLEDSAMYFCASRDRPSRENTEAFFGQGTRLTVV.

The V and J genes are TRBV10-2 and TRBJ2-3; weak D call: TRBD2 (7 bases). Germline lookup yields CDR1 WSHSY and CDR2 SAAADI. The CDR3 extends over 16 amino acids. Trimming cost V 6 bases and J 0 bases, with 16 bases left between them. The CDR3 is CASSHSRGASTDTQYF. The CDR3 nucleotides read TGCGCCAGCAGCCACTCACGGGGGGCTAGCACAGATACGCAGTATTTT.

V and J are TRBV5-6 and TRBJ2-5; TRBD2 matches at 10 bases. J lost 7 bases, V lost 4 bases, and 10 bases had no gene match. CDR1 is SGHDT and CDR2 is YYEEEE in the germline V gene. The CDR3 is 15 amino acids. In DNA, the CDR3 is TGTGCCAGCAGCCCTATTAGCGGGGGGCCCCGGACCCAGTACTTC. Translated: CASSPISGGPRTQYF.

V and J are TRBV6-5 and TRBJ2-1; 8 nucleotides align to TRBD2. The junction had 11 bases not matched to a gene; V was cut back by 8 bases and J by 8 bases. The CDR3 covers 14 residues. Germline loops: CDR1 MNHEY, CDR2 SVGAGI. CDR3 nucleotide sequence: TGTGCCAGCTCCCCGGGGGGGGAAGGGGATGAGCAGTTCTTC. This gives the protein CASSPGGEGDEQFF.

The CDR3 loop reads CASSLSGSGGPYTDTQYF. In DNA form, the CDR3 reads TGTGCCAGCAGCTTATCGGGTAGCGGGGGACCCTACACAGATACGCAGTATTTT. This chain uses TRBV11-2 with TRBJ2-3, with 9 bases that match TRBD2. Germline V gene data show CDR1 as SGHAT and CDR2 as FQNNGV. V shed 2 bases and J 2 bases; nucleotides not matched to a gene: 11. The CDR3 extends over 18 amino acids.

The V gene is TRBV7-8, the J gene TRBJ1-2; tentative D call: TRBD1 (6 bases). CDR1 and CDR2 from the germline V gene are SGHVS and FQNEAQ. The V and J ends lost 0 bases and 5 bases respectively, with 22 bases between them. The CDR3 covers 18 residues. The DNA for the CDR3 is TGTGCCAGCAGCTTAGCTCCCTTTATTCGGGGGGGCTCATATGGCTACACCTTC. It specifies CASSLAPFIRGGSYGYTF.

The rearrangement uses TRBV5-1 and TRBJ2-5; 11 nucleotides line up with TRBD2. The CDR3 runs to 14 residues. CDR1 SGHRS and CDR2 YFSETQ come from the germline V gene. J gave up 13 bases and V 3 bases, and 11 bases lay outside the gene matches. The CDR3 bases are TGCGCCAGCAGCTATAGCGGGAGGGGAGGACTACCGTACTTC. Protein: CASSYSGRGGLPYF.

This clone turned up a few times. Relative to the germline gene, one junction end is altered; a read error may explain this. This chain links TRBV6-6 with TRBJ2-1; D is undetermined. The CDR3 totals 14 residues. In germline, CDR1 is MNHNY, CDR2 SVGAGI (reference sequence). For the CDR3, the DNA is TGTGCCAGCAGTGACTCCGCCAGTCCCAATGAGCAGTTCTTC. Protein: CASSDSASPNEQFF.

V is TRBV19 and J is TRBJ2-7; 10 bases map to TRBD2. J was trimmed by 9 bases and V by 4 bases; bases with no gene match: 18. The CDR3 runs to 17 residues. The germline V gene has CDR1 LNHDA and CDR2 SQIVND (reference sequence). Here the CDR3 reads CASSTGPQSGGAGAQYV. Written as DNA, the CDR3 is TGTGCCAGTAGTACCGGCCCCCAAAGCGGGGGGGCGGGTGCGCAGTACGTC.

V usage is TRBV10-3 and J usage is TRBJ1-1, with 7 bases matching TRBD1. The CDR3 runs 13 residues. Per germline, CDR1 ENHRY and CDR2 SYGVKD. Losses at the gene ends were 11 bases for V and 2 bases for J; bases not matched to a gene: 8. CDR3 region: CAVTGTVNTEAFF. As DNA, the CDR3 is TGTGCCGTTACCGGGACAGTTAACACTGAAGCTTTCTTT.

The table lists this clone with a count of one. The genes are TRBV6-5 and TRBJ2-2; a possible D gene is TRBD2 (6 bases). Germline CDR1 is MNHEY and CDR2 is SVGAGI. V shed 2 bases and J shed 8 bases, with 15 bases lying between them. CDR3 length: 15 residues. This CDR3 reads CASSYTAGGAGELFF. The CDR3 region has the DNA TGTGCCAGCAGTTACACCGCAGGAGGGGCGGGGGAGCTGTTTTTT.

The chain is built from TRBV4-1 and TRBJ1-2, with a tentative D call TRBD1 (5 bases). Trimming shortened V by 0 bases and J by 7 bases, and 18 bases separated the two germline ends. Germline V gene lookup returns CDR1 MGHRA and CDR2 YSYEKL. The CDR3 is 16 amino acids. The CDR3: CASSQDLRTKRAGYTF. The CDR3 nucleotides read TGCGCCAGCAGCCAAGATCTACGGACAAAAAGGGCTGGCTACACCTTC.

The J gene is TRBJ2-3, the V gene TRBV2, with D perhaps matching TRBD1 (6 bases). Germline V gives CDR1 SNHLY, CDR2 FYNNEI. Trimming left V 10 bases short and J 1 base short, with 12 bases between. This CDR3 is built from 13 residues. CDR3 protein: CAKARQGTDTQYF. As DNA, the CDR3 is TGTGCCAAAGCACGACAGGGCACAGATACGCAGTATTTT.

This clone appeared a few times. The chain combines TRBV27 with TRBJ2-7, with 8 bases that match TRBD2. The ends lost 6 bases at V and 4 bases at J; junction bases unmatched: 8. The CDR3 runs to 14 residues. Germline lookup yields CDR1 MNHEY and CDR2 SMNVEV (reference sequence). The DNA of the CDR3 is TGTGCCAGCAGGGAAGCGGGGGTGGCATACGAGCAGTACGTC. This encodes CASREAGVAYEQYV.

J is TRBJ2-7 and V is TRBV7-3; TRBD1 agrees at 7 bases. The junction had 7 bases not matched to a gene; V was cut back by 5 bases and J by 6 bases. Looked up from germline, CDR1 is SGHTA and CDR2 is FQGTGA. The CDR3 covers 13 residues. The CDR3 DNA reads as TGTGCCAGCAGCCCCCACAGGGGAGCCGAGCAGTACGTC. As protein: CASSPHRGAEQYV.

This chain joins TRBV5-4 and TRBJ2-2; 7 bases fit TRBD2. Per the germline V gene, CDR1 is SGHNT and CDR2 is YYREEE (reference sequence). The CDR3 extends over 15 amino acids. The V gene end was trimmed by 4 bases and the J gene end by 0 bases; junction bases not matched to a gene: 3. Written as DNA, the CDR3 is TGTGCCAGCAGCGGGGGAGGGACGAACACCGGGGAGCTGTTTTTT. It specifies CASSGGGTNTGELFF.

The chain uses TRBV28 and TRBJ1-1; D is uncertain. V was clipped by 7 bases and J by 1 base, with 4 bases between them. The CDR3 has 11 amino acids. Germline lookup yields CDR1 MDHEN and CDR2 SYDVKM. Here the CDR3 DNA reads TGTGCCAGCACCCAGAACACTGAAGCTTTCTTT. It is translated as CASTQNTEAFF.

A few counts support this clone. V gene TRBV11-2 combines with J gene TRBJ2-3; TRBD2 is a possible D gene (7 bases). The CDR3 covers 17 residues. Germline V lookup: CDR1 SGHAT, CDR2 FQNNGV. V was clipped by 5 bases and J by 5 bases, with 23 bases between them. The CDR3 loop is CASSQGSGAARIDTQYF. CDR3 DNA: TGTGCCAGCAGCCAGGGGAGCGGGGCGGCGCGTATAGATACGCAGTATTTT.

This sequence joins TRBV6-2 or TRBV6-3 and TRBJ2-3; perhaps TRBD2 as D (5 bases). From germline, CDR1 is MNHEY and CDR2 SVGEGT. The CDR3 has 14 residues. Trimming removed 4 bases from V and 4 bases from J, with 12 bases in between. This CDR3 reads CASSSGNLPDTQYF. CDR3 DNA: TGTGCCAGCAGTTCCGGGAATCTCCCAGATACGCAGTATTTT.

This clone was found a few times. The chain links TRBV19 to TRBJ1-5, with D hard to call. The V gene's germline CDR1 is LNHDA and CDR2 SQIVND (reference sequence). The CDR3 covers 15 residues. The V gene lost 3 bases and the J gene lost 1 base, with 10 bases spanning the gap. CDR3 residues: CASSIRGPSNQPQHF. In DNA, the CDR3 is TGTGCCAGTAGTATTCGAGGGCCGAGCAATCAGCCCCAGCATTTT. The full variable domain, rest sourced from reference TRBV19 and TRBJ1-5, is DGGITQSPKYLFRKEGQNVTLSCEQNLNHDAMYWYRQDPGQGLRLIYYSQIVNDFQKGDIAEGYSVSREKKESFPLTVTSAQKNPTAFYLCASSIRGPSNQPQHFGDGTRLSIL.

This clone was seen only a few times. The chain joins TRBV27 to TRBJ1-5; D perhaps matches TRBD1 (5 bases). This CDR3 comprises 13 residues. V was trimmed by 4 bases and J by 9 bases, leaving 13 bases between them. Germline V gives CDR1 MNHEY, CDR2 SMNVEV (reference sequence). CDR3: CASSYIGGGPQHF. The CDR3 region has the DNA TGTGCCAGCAGTTATATCGGGGGAGGGCCCCAGCATTTT.

There are a few counts of this clone. The CDR3, as DNA: TGTGCCAGCGGGCCCGACTTAAGAGGGGGAGAGACCCAGTACTTC. Translating it yields CASGPDLRGGETQYF. This sequence joins TRBV2 and TRBJ2-5, with D tentatively TRBD1 (6 bases). The CDR3 totals 15 residues. V lost 8 bases, J lost 4 bases, and 20 bases lay in between. Germline CDR1 is SNHLY and CDR2 is FYNNEI.

The chain joins TRBV5-1 to TRBJ2-7, with 14 nucleotides matching TRBD2. Germline CDR1 and CDR2: SGHRS and YFSETQ. The CDR3 contains 16 residues. The V and J ends lost 3 bases and 3 bases, in that order; junction bases with no gene match: 5. The CDR3 loop reads CASSSHGTSGGYEQYF. CDR3 nucleotide sequence: TGCGCCAGCAGCTCCCATGGGACTAGCGGGGGCTACGAGCAGTACTTC.

This clone was seen a handful of times. This rearrangement joins TRBV30 to TRBJ2-1; possible D gene TRBD2, 6 bases. Trimming took off 4 bases at V and 15 bases at J, with 22 bases between the two ends. The CDR3 consists of 13 residues. From germline, CDR1 is GTSNPN and CDR2 SVGIG (reference sequence). The CDR3, as DNA: TGTGCCTGGACAGCGGGTAAGCTGCCTGAGTTGTTCTTC. Protein product: CAWTAGKLPELFF.

The rearrangement joins TRBV6-5 to TRBJ1-2; 7 positions agree with TRBD1. Trimming cost V 11 bases and J 3 bases; bases outside gene matches: 9. The CDR3 spans 13 residues. Germline V gene sequence: CDR1 MNHEY, CDR2 SVGAGI. CDR3 region: CAASRGWDYGYTF. Written as DNA, the CDR3 is TGTGCCGCTAGCAGGGGGTGGGACTATGGCTACACCTTC.

Only a few counts were recorded for this clone. The J gene is TRBJ1-6, the V gene TRBV5-6, with 7 bases lining up with TRBD1. The germline V gene has CDR1 SGHDT and CDR2 YYEEEE. CDR3 length: 16 residues. J lost 8 bases, V lost 7 bases, and 15 bases had no gene match. The CDR3, as DNA: TGTGCCAGCGGACTTTGGTTGGGGACAGTGGATTCACCCCTCCACTTT. Translated: CASGLWLGTVDSPLHF.